Listed below are T cell receptor beta chains from one sample, sequenced in a study of cytomegalovirus exposure and HLA in healthy donors. Sequenced by immunoSEQ multiplex PCR; TCRdb stores in-frame clones only, minus some. The sample contains under 200,000 clones, roughly 80% of which appear only once. The sequenced material came from PBMCs. These receptors were collected from a woman aged 40-49 years in good health and CMV-seropositive. The CDR3 runs from the conserved cysteine through the conserved F or W. D genes are given only for firm matches. Clone size is not always given. Where it is, it says once, few, many or a class for expanded clones.

d_call	v_call	clone_size	j_call	cdr3_nt	cdr3_aa
TRBD2	TRBV10-3	-	TRBJ2-7	TGTGCCATCAGTGGTCTAGCGGGAGGAGGCGAGCAGTACTTC	CAISGLAGGGEQYF
TRBD2	TRBV4-2	-	TRBJ2-3	TGTGCCAGCAGCCATGACGACCGGACTAGCCGCACAGATACGCAGTATTTT	CASSHDDRTSRTDTQYF
TRBD1	TRBV4-1	-	TRBJ2-2	TGCGCCAGCAGCACAGACACACAGGGGGCAGTCACCGGGGAGCTGTTTTTT	CASSTDTQGAVTGELFF
-	TRBV28	-	TRBJ2-2	TGTGCCAGCAGCCTCCGTTTATCGTCCGCGAACACCGGGGAGCTGTTTTTT	CASSLRLSSANTGELFF
TRBD1	TRBV7-9	-	TRBJ1-4	TGTGCCAGCAGCTCCGGGACAGGGTACGAAAAACTGTTTTTT	CASSSGTGYEKLFF
-	TRBV28	-	TRBJ2-7	TGTGCCAGCAGTTTGGGGGCAAACTGGCAGTACTTC	CASSLGANWQYF
TRBD1	TRBV6-5	-	TRBJ1-1	TGTGCCAGCAGTTTAGACAGGGCTGAAGCTTTCTTT	CASSLDRAEAFF
TRBD2	TRBV29-1	-	TRBJ2-7	TGCAGCGTCTCGGGACTAGCGGGGCCCTACGAGCAGTACTTC	CSVSGLAGPYEQYF
-	TRBV18	once	TRBJ2-1	TGTGCCAGCTCACCACCCACGTCGGGGGGACACTACAATGAGCAGTTCTTC	CASSPPTSGGHYNEQFF
TRBD1	TRBV6-1	few	TRBJ2-5	TGTGCCAGCAGTGAATACACAGGGGGCCGGGAGACCCAGTACTTC	CASSEYTGGRETQYF
TRBD1	TRBV7-2	-	TRBJ2-7	TGTGCCAGCAGCCATAGGACAGGGCGCTCCTACGAGCAGTACTTC	CASSHRTGRSYEQYF
TRBD2	TRBV15	-	TRBJ2-1	TGTGCCACCAGCAGAGATCAGCGGGAGGAGGATGAGCAGTTCTTC	CATSRDQREEDEQFF
-	TRBV6-6	-	TRBJ2-2	TGTGCCAGCCGGTTGTCTACGGGGACCGGGGAGCTGTTTTTT	CASRLSTGTGELFF
TRBD2	TRBV7-9	-	TRBJ2-3	TGTGCCAGCAGTCTCGAGACTAGCGGTCTCACAGATACGCAGTATTTT	CASSLETSGLTDTQYF
-	TRBV4-2	-	TRBJ2-5	TGTGCCAGCAGCCAACAGAGGCGAGAGACCCAGTACTTC	CASSQQRRETQYF
TRBD1	TRBV7-2	-	TRBJ2-2	TGTGCCAGCAGCTTAGGAGGGACAGCGAACACCGGGGAGCTGTTTTTT	CASSLGGTANTGELFF
-	TRBV29-1	-	TRBJ1-4	TGCAGCGCCGGACGGGGATCTAATGAAAAACTGTTTTTT	CSAGRGSNEKLFF
-	TRBV19	-	TRBJ1-1	TGTGCCAGTAGTATTCAGGCTGTGAACACTGAAGCTTTCTTT	CASSIQAVNTEAFF
TRBD2	TRBV28	-	TRBJ2-1	TGTGCCAGCAGTCTGCGGGGGATCGTATATGAGCAGTTCTTC	CASSLRGIVYEQFF
TRBD2	TRBV14	few	TRBJ2-3	TGTGCCAGCAGCCCCCTAGCGGGAGGGCTAGGAGATACGCAGTATTTT	CASSPLAGGLGDTQYF
-	TRBV15	-	TRBJ2-7	TGTGCCACCAGCAGTGACGACAGCGCCCTGCCCTACGAGCAGTACTTC	CATSSDDSALPYEQYF
TRBD2	TRBV4-2	few	TRBJ2-3	TGTGCCAGCAGCCCCCAGATGGGCGGGAGGACAGATACGCAGTATTTT	CASSPQMGGRTDTQYF
TRBD2	TRBV5-4	-	TRBJ2-3	TGTGCCAGCAGCTTGGGGTGGACTAGCGGGGCTAGCACAGATACGCAGTATTTT	CASSLGWTSGASTDTQYF
TRBD2	TRBV7-9	-	TRBJ2-1	TGTGCCAGCAGCTTATTGGGTCTAGCGGAATACAATGAGCAGTTCTTC	CASSLLGLAEYNEQFF
TRBD2	TRBV5-1	-	TRBJ2-1	TGCGCCAGCAGGGGGACTAGCGGGAGGAATGAGCAGTTCTTC	CASRGTSGRNEQFF
TRBD1	TRBV12-5	once	TRBJ2-1	TGTGCTAGTGGTTTGGTACGGCAGGGGGCGAGTGGCAATGAGCAGTTCTTC	CASGLVRQGASGNEQFF
-	TRBV2	-	TRBJ1-1	TGTGCCAGCAGCGGAGGCGAATTGAACACTGAAGCTTTCTTT	CASSGGELNTEAFF
-	TRBV7-2	medium-sized	TRBJ2-7	TGTGCCAGCAGCTTAGAGAGGGCGGAGATCTACGAGCAGTACTTC	CASSLERAEIYEQYF